This section outlines one T cell receptor beta chain sequence together with its context. This specimen comes from a study of graft-versus-host responses after intestinal transplantation. Measured with immunoSEQ multiplex PCR; TCRdb has only the in-frame clones, and not every one. The sample records under 100,000 clones, 90% being singletons. The ends were cut back, 5 bases at V and 0 bases at J, with 13 bases in the middle. This CDR3 has 15 amino acids. CDR1 is SGHTA and CDR2 is FQGTGA in the germline V gene. The sample consisted of PBMCs, taken roughly 410 days after intestinal transplant. The receptor comes from a human patient who received an intestinal transplant, so some T cells may come from the graft donor. The chain has TRBV7-3 and TRBJ1-1; D gene ambiguous. Here the CDR3 DNA reads TGTGCCAGCAGCCTCGGCAGCACTATGAACACTGAAGCTTTCTTT. It is translated as CASSLGSTMNTEAFF. Full variable domain (outside the CDR3, taken from reference TRBV7-3 and TRBJ1-1): GAGVSQTPSNKVTEKGKYVELRCDPISGHTALYWYRQSLGQGPEFLIYFQGTGAADDSGLPNDRFFAVRPEGSVSTLKIQRTERGDSAVYLCASSLGSTMNTEAFFGQGTRLTVV.